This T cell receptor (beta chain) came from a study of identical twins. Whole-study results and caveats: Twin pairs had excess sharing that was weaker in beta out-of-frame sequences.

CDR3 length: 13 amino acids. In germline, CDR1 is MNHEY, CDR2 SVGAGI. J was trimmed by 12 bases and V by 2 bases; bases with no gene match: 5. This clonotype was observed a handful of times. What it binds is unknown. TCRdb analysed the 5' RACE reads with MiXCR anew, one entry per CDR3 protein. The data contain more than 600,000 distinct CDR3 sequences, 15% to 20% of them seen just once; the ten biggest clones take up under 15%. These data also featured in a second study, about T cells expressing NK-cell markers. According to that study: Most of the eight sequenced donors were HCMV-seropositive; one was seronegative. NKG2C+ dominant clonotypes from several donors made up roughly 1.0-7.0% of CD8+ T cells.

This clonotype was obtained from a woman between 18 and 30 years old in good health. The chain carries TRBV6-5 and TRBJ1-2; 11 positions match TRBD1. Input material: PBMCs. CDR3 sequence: CASSYTDRGRNTF. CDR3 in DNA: TGTGCCAGCAGTTACACGGACAGGGGGCGCAACACCTTC.